Reported below is one T cell receptor beta chain. Assay used: immunoSEQ multiplex PCR; TCRdb lists only in-frame clones, some missing. The sample holds approximately 2.3 million clones; more than 80% are singletons and the top ten take about 0.39%. The data are from a study of shared clonotypes between healthy human individuals. V lost 6 bases, J lost 5 bases, and 17 bases lay in between. Germline CDR1 reads SGHKS; CDR2 reads YYEKEE (reference sequence). CDR3 length equals 14 residues. The V gene is TRBV5-5, the J gene TRBJ1-2; the D is unclear. Sequencing was performed on naive CD4+ T cells from PBMCs. Subset given: CD45RA+ positively selected. The receptor comes from a man younger than 30 in good health. Some clones in this sample may be carry-over from other donors' samples. The CDR3 sequence is CASTTGQKGYGYTF. The DNA for the CDR3 is TGTGCCAGCACTACGGGTCAGAAGGGATATGGCTACACCTTC.